The clone carrying this TCR beta chain has at least ten counts. Its antigen remains unknown. The data belong to a study of T cells in Graves' hyperthyroidism and ophthalmopathy. General study findings and limits: Classification by a 13 V-J model distinguished ophthalmopathy from stable hyperthyroidism. Blood also carried most thyroid clonotypes expanded above 0.001.

The CDR3 consists of 14 residues. Germline V gene data show CDR1 as LGHDT and CDR2 as YNNKEL (reference sequence). The V end was cut by 6 bases, the J end by 7 bases, with 18 bases between. On the basis of clinical symptoms, serum thyroxine and TRAb, thyroid ultrasound and orbital computed tomography, diagnoses were made. Fresh peripheral blood, more than 9 ml, yielded the PBMCs. Amplification of TCR beta CDR3 regions was performed using RNA transcripts as template. TCR CDR3 underwent first-round RT-PCR with the HTBI primer set. Each CDR3 protein is one row after TCRdb ran MiXCR on the multiplex PCR reads. The sample yields 450,000 to 650,000 distinct CDR3 sequences, roughly 18% seen once.

The chain recombines TRBV3-1 with TRBJ1-1; weak D call: TRBD1 (6 bases). Material: blood. The sequence derives from a woman aged 18 to 35 with Graves' ophthalmopathy. The CDR3 coding sequence is TGTGCCAGCAGGCACAGGGAGTCTCCGGGTGAAGCTTTCTTT. Encoded protein: CASRHRESPGEAFF.